These 27 T cell receptor beta chains were sequenced from one sample in a study of PD-1 blockade in classical Hodgkin lymphoma. Libraries were prepared by immunoSEQ multiplex PCR; TCRdb keeps only in-frame clonotypes and omits some of them. This sample has around 36,000 clones, with about 87% found just once. All the patients suffered relapse after autologous stem cell transplantation, and brentuximab vedotin exposure differed. Sequenced here: peripheral blood mononuclear cells (PBMCs), sampled at baseline. Receptors originate from a human donor with classical Hodgkin lymphoma.

Only a few counts were recorded for this clone. J is TRBJ1-1 and V is TRBV5-6; 9 nucleotides match TRBD1. The CDR3 extends over 15 amino acids. V dropped 0 bases and J dropped 5; count of bases not matched to a gene: 5. Germline V lookup: CDR1 SGHDT, CDR2 YYEEEE. The CDR3 sequence is CASSLVTGGRTEAFF. CDR3 DNA: TGTGCCAGCAGCTTGGTGACAGGGGGTCGGACTGAAGCTTTCTTT. The full variable domain, completed using reference TRBV5-6 and TRBJ1-1, is DAGVTQSPTHLIKTRGQQVTLRCSPKSGHDTVSWYQQALGQGPQFIFQYYEEEERQRGNFPDRFSGHQFPNYSSELNVNALLLGDSALYLCASSLVTGGRTEAFFGQGTRLTVV.

The gene calls are TRBV6-5 and TRBJ1-1; 10 bases map to TRBD1. Germline V gene sequence: CDR1 MNHEY, CDR2 SVGAGI. This CDR3 region has 13 residues. J was trimmed by 4 bases and V by 6 bases; bases with no gene match: 2. The CDR3 coding sequence is TGTGCCAGCAGCCGGACAGGGGGCACTGAAGCTTTCTTT. Translating gives CASSRTGGTEAFF.

V is TRBV19 and J is TRBJ2-1, with a possible D match to TRBD2 (5 bases). Deletions cut 2 bases from V and 7 bases from J, with 12 bases between. Germline assignment: CDR1 LNHDA and CDR2 SQIVND (reference sequence). This CDR3 is built from 14 residues. CDR3 loop: CASSITGRRNEQFF. CDR3 bases: TGTGCCAGTAGTATAACGGGCAGGAGGAATGAGCAGTTCTTC.

The chain joins TRBV19 to TRBJ2-3, with a possible D match to TRBD2 (6 bases). CDR3 size: 14 residues. In germline, CDR1 is LNHDA, CDR2 SQIVND (reference sequence). V lost 6 bases to trimming and J lost 2 bases, with 12 bases between them. For the CDR3, the DNA is TGTGCCAGTAGCGGACTACTAATCACAGATACGCAGTATTTT. This encodes CASSGLLITDTQYF. The full variable domain, in which reference TRBV19 and TRBJ2-3 provide the parts outside the CDR3, is DGGITQSPKYLFRKEGQNVTLSCEQNLNHDAMYWYRQDPGQGLRLIYYSQIVNDFQKGDIAEGYSVSREKKESFPLTVTSAQKNPTAFYLCASSGLLITDTQYFGPGTRLTVL.

The chain employs TRBV6-5 and TRBJ1-5; the D is unclear. There are 12 residues in the CDR3. Deletions cut 4 bases from V and 5 bases from J, with 6 bases between. Germline CDR1 MNHEY, CDR2 SVGAGI. CDR3 loop: CASSWRDQPQHF. In DNA form, the CDR3 reads TGTGCCAGCAGTTGGCGAGATCAGCCCCAGCATTTT.

This rearrangement joins TRBV18 to TRBJ2-7; D may correspond to TRBD1 or TRBD2 (5 bases each). Germline assignment: CDR1 KGHSH and CDR2 LQKENI. The CDR3 consists of 13 residues. Trimming took 1 base from V and 4 from J, leaving 8 bases between them. The CDR3 DNA reads TGTGCCAGCTCACCACTCAGGGAGTACGAGCAGTACTTC. Encoded protein: CASSPLREYEQYF.

This sequence joins TRBV2 and TRBJ2-3, with TRBD2 matching over 9 bases. The V gene's germline CDR1 is SNHLY and CDR2 FYNNEI. Trimming removed 6 bases from V and 3 bases from J; junction bases left unmatched: 4. CDR3 size: 14 residues. For the CDR3, the DNA is TGTGCCAGCAGCGCCGGACTAGCGACAGATACGCAGTATTTT. Its translation is CASSAGLATDTQYF. The whole variable domain, remainder taken from reference TRBV2 and TRBJ2-3, is EPEVTQTPSHQVTQMGQEVILRCVPISNHLYFYWYRQILGQKVEFLVSFYNNEISEKSEIFDDQFSVERPDGSNFTLKIRSTKLEDSAMYFCASSAGLATDTQYFGPGTRLTVL.

The chain couples TRBV6-5 to TRBJ1-3; D uncertain. Trimming left V 2 bases short and J 4 bases short, with 6 bases between. Germline V gives CDR1 MNHEY, CDR2 SVGAGI. The CDR3 spans 13 residues. The CDR3, as DNA: TGTGCCAGCAGTTACACCTCCGGAAACACCATATATTTT. This gives the protein CASSYTSGNTIYF.

V and J are TRBV28 and TRBJ2-3, with 7 nucleotides matching TRBD1. Germline loops: CDR1 MDHEN, CDR2 SYDVKM. This CDR3 spans 16 amino acids. J gave up 5 bases and V 9 bases, and 17 bases lay outside the gene matches. The chain's CDR3 is CASFTAHDRAEDTQYF. DNA for the CDR3: TGTGCCAGTTTCACGGCTCACGACAGGGCGGAAGATACGCAGTATTTT.

The chain carries TRBV27 and TRBJ1-2, with 9 bases lining up with TRBD1. V shed 6 bases, J shed 1 base, and the junction held 12 bases outside the gene matches. The CDR3 spans 17 residues. The germline V gene has CDR1 MNHEY and CDR2 SMNVEV (reference sequence). The CDR3 sequence is CASRKQGASGRNYGYTF. CDR3 coding DNA: TGTGCCAGCAGGAAACAGGGGGCCAGTGGCCGTAACTATGGCTACACCTTC.

This rearrangement joins TRBV27 to TRBJ1-3, with D perhaps matching TRBD1 (6 bases). Germline V lookup: CDR1 MNHEY, CDR2 SMNVEV (reference sequence). This CDR3 is built from 16 residues. V lost 6 bases, J lost 5 bases, and 20 bases lay in between. The CDR3 reads CASSTGDTQGRNTIYF. The CDR3 region has the DNA TGTGCCAGCAGCACCGGGGACACTCAAGGTAGAAACACCATATATTTT.

This clone was recorded a few times. Written as DNA, the CDR3 is TGTGCCAGCGACGATCGTACCCACACTGAAGCTTTCTTT. This codes for CASDDRTHTEAFF. The chain is built from TRBV13 and TRBJ1-1; D is unclear. The germline V and J ends were trimmed by 8 bases and 3 bases, with 13 bases remaining between them. The CDR3 contains 13 residues. Germline lookup yields CDR1 PRHDT and CDR2 FYEKMQ (reference sequence).

The chain is built from TRBV2 and TRBJ2-5; 10 bases are shared with TRBD2. The CDR3 is made up of 15 amino acids. V shed 8 bases, J shed 10 bases, and the junction held 16 bases outside the gene matches. Germline V gives CDR1 SNHLY, CDR2 FYNNEI. The CDR3 bases are TGTGCCAGCCCCTTGACTTTCCTAGCGGGGGAGGTCCAGTACTTC. Protein product: CASPLTFLAGEVQYF.

The chain links TRBV7-6 to TRBJ2-3; TRBD2 aligns across 12 bases. CDR1 and CDR2 (germline): SGHVS, FNYEAQ. This CDR3 has 16 residues. The trim removed 5 bases at V and 2 bases at J, leaving 5 bases unmatched. CDR3 in amino acids: CASSAGTSGFTDTQYF. For the CDR3, the DNA is TGTGCCAGCAGCGCCGGGACTAGCGGGTTCACAGATACGCAGTATTTT.

V gene TRBV5-1 combines with J gene TRBJ1-5; D is ambiguous. The V gene lost 5 bases and the J gene lost 3 bases, with 9 bases spanning the gap. CDR1 SGHRS and CDR2 YFSETQ come from the germline V gene. There are 13 residues in the CDR3. CDR3 DNA: TGCGCCAGCAGAGCAGAGTTCAATCAGCCCCAGCATTTT. Protein: CASRAEFNQPQHF.

The V and J genes are TRBV28 and TRBJ2-3; TRBD1 aligns across 10 bases. V shed 5 bases, J shed 5 bases, and the junction held 7 bases outside the gene matches. The CDR3 has 15 residues. CDR1 MDHEN and CDR2 SYDVKM come from the germline V gene. The CDR3 DNA follows: TGTGCCAGCAGTCCTGACAGGGGGCCAGGAGATACGCAGTATTTT. As protein: CASSPDRGPGDTQYF.

The V call is TRBV7-2, the J call TRBJ2-3; TRBD1 matches at 7 bases. The CDR3 sequence is 14 residues long. V trimming: 5 bases; J trimming: 5 bases; junction bases outside the gene matches: 7. CDR1 and CDR2 (germline): SGHTA, FQGNSA. The CDR3 DNA reads TGTGCCAGCAGCGTGACAGGGTCAGGAGATACGCAGTATTTT. It yields the protein CASSVTGSGDTQYF.

This chain joins TRBV21-1 and TRBJ2-7; the table assigns TRBD2, which was not confirmed against the DNA. TRBV21-1 is a recognized pseudogene. The CDR3 is made up of 17 amino acids. The CDR3 is CASSKARTPMGSYEQYF. CDR3 in DNA: TGTGCCAGCAGCAAAGCAAGGACTCCAATGGGCTCCTACGAGCAGTACTTC.

The genes are TRBV10-3 and TRBJ1-1; tentative D call: TRBD1 (5 bases). CDR1 is ENHRY and CDR2 is SYGVKD in the germline V gene. This CDR3 spans 14 amino acids. V was cut by 3 bases and J by 6 bases, with 14 bases left in between. The CDR3 coding sequence is TGTGCCATCAGTGACGGCCCACGGGGACCTGAAGCTTTCTTT. Amino acid sequence: CAISDGPRGPEAFF.

CDR3 DNA sequence: TGTGCCAGCAGCGTAGGCGGGGGCAGATACGAGCAGTACTTC. This gives the protein CASSVGGGRYEQYF. The V and J genes are TRBV9 and TRBJ2-7; maybe TRBD2 (7 bases). Germline V lookup: CDR1 SGDLS, CDR2 YYNGEE. This CDR3 has 14 amino acids. V was clipped by 0 bases and J by 4 bases, with 11 bases between them.

This rearrangement joins TRBV5-1 to TRBJ2-1; D possibly corresponds to TRBD2 (5 bases). CDR3 length: 15 residues. Trimming took off 1 base at V and 6 bases at J, with 14 bases between the two ends. Germline CDR1 is SGHRS and CDR2 is YFSETQ. CDR3 nucleotides: TGCGCCAGCAGCTTGTTCCCCCCGGGAATCAATGAGCAGTTCTTC. As protein: CASSLFPPGINEQFF.

J is TRBJ2-3 and V is TRBV19; D call uncertain. Germline-derived CDR1 and CDR2 are LNHDA and SQIVND (reference sequence). This CDR3 spans 15 amino acids. V lost 2 bases to trimming and J lost 2 bases, with 11 bases between them. The CDR3 coding sequence is TGTGCCAGTAGTATAAGGTTACGGAACACAGATACGCAGTATTTT. Amino acids: CASSIRLRNTDTQYF.

V usage is TRBV9 and J usage is TRBJ1-4; 8 bases fit TRBD1. The CDR3 is 14 residues long. Germline V gives CDR1 SGDLS, CDR2 YYNGEE. The V segment lost 4 bases and the J segment 8 bases; nucleotides outside the gene matches: 7. The DNA of the CDR3 is TGTGCCAGCAGCACAGGTCAGGGGGCCGAAAAACTGTTTTTT. This encodes CASSTGQGAEKLFF.

This clone was counted a few times. This chain joins TRBV7-2 and TRBJ2-5; tentatively, D is TRBD2 (5 bases). Germline values: CDR1 SGHTA, CDR2 FQGNSA. This CDR3 has 11 residues. The V and J ends lost 5 bases and 14 bases respectively, with 15 bases between them. The CDR3 DNA is TGTGCCAGCAGCCCCGGGGTCTATCCCTACTTC. Residues: CASSPGVYPYF.

The chain joins TRBV10-3 to TRBJ2-2; 10 nucleotides align to TRBD1. Germline V gene lookup returns CDR1 ENHRY and CDR2 SYGVKD. V dropped 7 bases and J dropped 5; count of bases not matched to a gene: 7. This CDR3 region has 15 residues. CDR3 sequence reads: CAINALGQGTGELFF. CDR3 sequence (DNA): TGTGCCATCAATGCCCTGGGACAGGGGACCGGGGAGCTGTTTTTT.

The rearrangement uses TRBV4-2 and TRBJ2-1; D perhaps matches TRBD1 (5 bases). The CDR3 covers 15 residues. Trimming took 4 bases from V and 0 from J, leaving 10 bases between them. Germline-derived CDR1 and CDR2 are LGHNA and YNFKEQ. Written as DNA, the CDR3 is TGTGCCAGCAGCCCCCGACAGAACTCCTACAATGAGCAGTTCTTC. Amino acids: CASSPRQNSYNEQFF.

This rearrangement joins TRBV6-6 to TRBJ1-2; TRBD1 matches 8 bases. CDR3 size: 15 residues. The V and J ends lost 2 bases and 8 bases, in that order; junction bases with no gene match: 10. Per the germline V gene, CDR1 is MNHNY and CDR2 is SVGAGI (reference sequence). This CDR3 is CASSYPLGQGFGYTF. In DNA, the CDR3 is TGTGCCAGCAGTTACCCTCTCGGACAGGGCTTCGGCTACACCTTC.